This TCR beta chain is drawn from a study of T-cell memory formation after mild COVID-19. About the research overall: TCR clusters largely stayed donor specific.

Details on this clonotype: The antigen is not known.

General study findings and limits: CD4+ contracting clones were found mainly in CM and EM, and CD8+ ones in EMRA. A balance of CD4 and CD8 characterized clones contracting day 15 to 85, whereas later expanders leaned CD4+.

Germline V gives CDR1 DFQATT, CDR2 SNEGSKA (reference sequence). The CDR3 is made up of 13 amino acids. V was cut by 5 bases and J by 0 bases, with 11 bases left in between. After 5'RACE with constant-segment primers, TCR alpha and TCR beta cDNA libraries carrying sample barcodes and UMIs were obtained. MiXCR, run by TCRdb on the 5' RACE reads, gives a single entry per CDR3 protein. The data contain about half a million distinct CDR3 sequences, roughly 18% of them singletons. The chain uses TRBV20-1 and TRBJ2-7; TRBD2 might be the D (6 bases). The specimen was PBMCs or a T cell subset sorted from them (not recorded which). The sequence came from an adult woman who had mild COVID-19 (a few samples of this study predate the infection). Cell type and time point are not known. CDR3 region: CSAFGSSSYEQYF. DNA of the CDR3: TGCAGTGCTTTCGGGAGCTCCTCCTACGAGCAGTACTTC.